This passage covers 32 T cell receptor beta chains from one sample sequenced in a study of blood T cell repertoires in COVID-19. Libraries were prepared by immunoSEQ multiplex PCR; TCRdb keeps only in-frame clonotypes and omits some of them. The data hold roughly 140,000 clones, with around 89% observed a single time. The sample consisted of peripheral blood. The receptors here all came from a woman aged 60 to 75 with active COVID-19.

This clone appeared once. The V gene is TRBV3-1 (or the pseudogene TRBV3-2), the J gene TRBJ1-1; the D is unclear. The V end was cut by 2 bases, the J end by 0 bases, with 7 bases between. The CDR3 has 14 amino acids. Per the germline V gene, CDR1 is LGHDT and CDR2 is YNNKEL (reference sequence). As DNA, the CDR3 is TGTGCCAGCAGCCAACGGGGTATGAACACTGAAGCTTTCTTT. Amino acid sequence: CASSQRGMNTEAFF.

The gene calls are TRBV14 and TRBJ2-3; 7 bases map to TRBD2. CDR1 is SGHDN and CDR2 is FVKESK in the germline V gene. V gave up 3 bases and J gave up 7 bases; unmatched junction bases: 16. The CDR3 loop spans 17 amino acids. For the CDR3, the DNA is TGTGCCAGCAGCCACTCAACTAGCGACTCCCTGGGGAATACGCAGTATTTT. This translates into CASSHSTSDSLGNTQYF.

This clone was counted once. J is TRBJ2-5 and V is TRBV5-4; TRBD1 might be the D (5 bases). Germline values: CDR1 SGHNT, CDR2 YYREEE (reference sequence). This CDR3 has 15 amino acids. V shed 0 bases and J shed 0 bases, with 9 bases lying between them. The CDR3 nucleotides read TGTGCCAGCAGCTTGGGGACAAAGTACCAAGAGACCCAGTACTTC. It is translated as CASSLGTKYQETQYF. The full variable domain, rest sourced from reference TRBV5-4 and TRBJ2-5, is ETGVTQSPTHLIKTRGQQVTLRCSSQSGHNTVSWYQQALGQGPQFIFQYYREEENGRGNFPPRFSGLQFPNYSSELNVNALELDDSALYLCASSLGTKYQETQYFGPGTRLLVL.

This sequence joins TRBV5-1 and TRBJ2-3; D not resolved. The CDR3 totals 12 residues. V shed 5 bases and J shed 6 bases, with 10 bases lying between them. Germline CDR1 reads SGHRS; CDR2 reads YFSETQ. Here the CDR3 DNA reads TGCGCCAGCAGAGAGAATGCTGATACGCAGTATTTT. This sequence encodes CASRENADTQYF.

The J gene is TRBJ2-3, the V gene TRBV29-1; 9 bases align to TRBD1. The CDR3 length is 15 residues. The germline V gene encodes CDR1 SQVTM and CDR2 ANQGSEA. The V segment lost 4 bases and the J segment 4 bases; nucleotides outside the gene matches: 9. CDR3 bases: TGCAGCGTTGGGCCGGGACAGGGAGGCGCAGATACGCAGTATTTT. Its translation: CSVGPGQGGADTQYF.

This clone was seen only once. CDR3: CASSPWDRGRDGANVLTF. The CDR3 coding sequence is TGTGCCAGCAGTCCCTGGGACAGGGGGCGAGATGGGGCCAACGTCCTGACTTTC. The V gene is TRBV27, the J gene TRBJ2-6; 12 positions match TRBD1. This CDR3 spans 18 amino acids. Trimming at V came to 5 bases and at J to 3 bases, leaving 8 bases not matched to a gene. The germline gives CDR1 MNHEY, CDR2 SMNVEV (reference sequence).

A single count supports this clone. The chain recombines TRBV5-1 with TRBJ2-1; 7 nucleotides agree with TRBD1. The CDR3 has 15 residues. After removal of 4 bases from V and 4 bases from J, the junction contained 8 bases not matched to a gene. Germline V gives CDR1 SGHRS, CDR2 YFSETQ. CDR3 region: CASSRWTGRYNEQFF. CDR3 nucleotide sequence: TGCGCCAGCAGCAGATGGACAGGCCGATACAATGAGCAGTTCTTC.

The chain links TRBV29-1 to TRBJ1-4; 7 bases are shared with TRBD1. The V gene end was trimmed by 0 bases and the J gene end by 0 bases; junction bases not matched to a gene: 1. The CDR3 consists of 15 residues. Germline V gene lookup returns CDR1 SQVTM and CDR2 ANQGSEA. The CDR3 protein is CSVEETGTTNEKLFF. The CDR3 DNA reads as TGCAGCGTTGAAGAGACAGGGACAACTAATGAAAAACTGTTTTTT.

This sequence joins TRBV28 and TRBJ2-7; 10 nucleotides match TRBD2. V trimming: 5 bases; J trimming: 1 base; junction bases outside the gene matches: 5. This CDR3 has 15 residues. CDR1 and CDR2 from the germline V gene are MDHEN and SYDVKM. Written as DNA, the CDR3 is TGTGCCAGCAGTAACGGACTAGCGGAATCCTACGAGCAGTACTTC. Translation: CASSNGLAESYEQYF.

This clone was observed a handful of times. The chain uses TRBV5-1 and TRBJ1-2; 12 nucleotides line up with TRBD1. V dropped 4 bases and J dropped 4; count of bases not matched to a gene: 5. Germline V gene sequence: CDR1 SGHRS, CDR2 YFSETQ. The CDR3 is made up of 15 amino acids. In nucleotides, the CDR3 is TGCGCCAGCAGCCCGCCGGGACAGGGGGCCTATGGCTACACCTTC. Residues: CASSPPGQGAYGYTF.

Written as DNA, the CDR3 is TGTGCCAGCAGTTTACACGAAGGGGCCACAGATACGCAGTATTTT. It codes for CASSLHEGATDTQYF. V is TRBV28 and J is TRBJ2-3; possibly TRBD1 for D (5 bases). V was clipped by 2 bases and J by 2 bases, with 11 bases between them. The length of the CDR3 is 15 residues. Germline CDR1 is MDHEN and CDR2 is SYDVKM.

V usage is TRBV27 and J usage is TRBJ2-7; TRBD1 aligns across 10 bases. Germline V CDR1 and CDR2: MNHEY, SMNVEV (reference sequence). The CDR3 loop spans 14 amino acids. J gave up 4 bases and V 5 bases, and 5 bases lay outside the gene matches. This CDR3 is CASSLKGQGYEQYF. The DNA for the CDR3 is TGTGCCAGCAGTCTCAAGGGACAGGGGTACGAGCAGTACTTC.

J is TRBJ1-2 and V is TRBV2, with D uncertain. This CDR3 has 12 residues. Germline loops: CDR1 SNHLY, CDR2 FYNNEI. Trimming took 1 base from V and 10 from J, leaving 10 bases between them. CDR3 nucleotides: TGTGCCAGCAGTGAAGGGCAGATTTACTACACCTTC. Protein: CASSEGQIYYTF.

The chain links TRBV7-6 to TRBJ2-5, with a tentative D call TRBD1 (6 bases). The V end lost 5 bases, the J end lost 5 bases, and 18 bases lay between the germline ends. This CDR3 is 15 amino acids long. Germline assignment: CDR1 SGHVS and CDR2 FNYEAQ. CDR3 residues: CASSQQSGTRETQYF. The CDR3 DNA reads TGTGCCAGCAGCCAGCAATCCGGGACACGGGAGACCCAGTACTTC.

The chain links TRBV2 to TRBJ1-4; 11 bases align to TRBD1. Germline V lookup: CDR1 SNHLY, CDR2 FYNNEI. Trimming cost V 6 bases and J 5 bases; bases outside gene matches: 5. The CDR3 totals 15 residues. DNA for the CDR3: TGTGCCAGCAGCCCTGGGACAGGGGGGAATGAAAAACTGTTTTTT. Protein sequence: CASSPGTGGNEKLFF.

The chain uses TRBV4-1 and TRBJ2-3; 11 positions match TRBD2. The CDR3 is made up of 15 amino acids. V was clipped by 8 bases and J by 4 bases; unmatched bases: 8. Germline assignment: CDR1 MGHRA and CDR2 YSYEKL. The DNA for the CDR3 is TGCGCCAGCCGCGCCGGGACTAGCGGCCCAGATACGCAGTATTTT. This translates into CASRAGTSGPDTQYF.

J is TRBJ2-1 and V is TRBV9; D perhaps matches TRBD1 (6 bases). The length of the CDR3 is 14 residues. The germline V gene encodes CDR1 SGDLS and CDR2 YYNGEE. Between the trimmed V and J ends, which lost 3 bases and 9 bases, there was a span of 16 bases. The CDR3 protein is CASSAGPTGSEQFF. The CDR3 DNA reads TGTGCCAGCAGCGCGGGACCGACAGGCTCTGAGCAGTTCTTC.

The chain employs TRBV5-4 and TRBJ2-7; no clear D gene. V was trimmed by 1 base and J by 6 bases, leaving 14 bases between them. The germline V gene encodes CDR1 SGHNT and CDR2 YYREEE (reference sequence). This CDR3 spans 14 amino acids. The CDR3 protein is CASSLQVTSPEQYF. CDR3 in DNA: TGTGCCAGCAGCTTGCAGGTCACCTCGCCCGAGCAGTACTTC.

This chain uses TRBV2 with TRBJ1-6, with a possible D match to TRBD1 (6 bases). Deletions cut 4 bases from V and 7 bases from J, with 17 bases between. The CDR3 spans 16 residues. Germline V gene sequence: CDR1 SNHLY, CDR2 FYNNEI. CDR3 loop: CASSGDPGQSNSPLHF. CDR3 nucleotide sequence: TGTGCCAGCAGTGGCGACCCAGGACAGTCGAATTCACCCCTCCACTTT.

The V and J genes are TRBV19 and TRBJ1-1, with 7 bases matching TRBD1. The CDR3 totals 13 residues. Germline assignment: CDR1 LNHDA and CDR2 SQIVND (reference sequence). The junction had 5 bases not matched to a gene; V was cut back by 10 bases and J by 0 bases. DNA for the CDR3: TGTGCCATCAGACAGGGCATGAACACTGAAGCTTTCTTT. As protein: CAIRQGMNTEAFF.

The V and J genes are TRBV4-1 and TRBJ2-7; perhaps TRBD1 as D (6 bases). CDR1 MGHRA and CDR2 YSYEKL come from the germline V gene. This CDR3 contains 17 residues. The germline V and J ends were trimmed by 3 bases and 2 bases, with 20 bases remaining between them. CDR3 protein: CASSQFPRGRGPYEQYF. DNA for the CDR3: TGCGCCAGCAGCCAGTTTCCCCGGGGCAGGGGCCCCTACGAGCAGTACTTC.

This rearrangement joins TRBV18 to TRBJ1-4; TRBD1 matches at 7 bases. The CDR3 runs 13 residues. V lost 5 bases to trimming and J lost 5 bases; unmatched junction nucleotides: 2. Germline assignment: CDR1 KGHSH and CDR2 LQKENI. The CDR3 protein is CASSKGQNEKLFF. Here the CDR3 DNA reads TGTGCCAGCTCAAAGGGACAGAATGAAAAACTGTTTTTT.

This clone appeared a single time. The chain links TRBV28 to TRBJ2-3; D remains unclear. Per germline, CDR1 MDHEN and CDR2 SYDVKM. Deletions cut 6 bases from V and 3 bases from J, with 13 bases between. CDR3 length: 14 residues. The CDR3 nucleotides read TGTGCCAGCAGCCCAACTACCCTGACAGATACGCAGTATTTT. It encodes CASSPTTLTDTQYF.

The chain carries TRBV11-2 and TRBJ2-5; TRBD2 aligns across 13 bases. Germline loops: CDR1 SGHAT, CDR2 FQNNGV. The CDR3 is made up of 15 amino acids. Unmatched junction bases numbered 6, after V lost 5 bases and J lost 6 bases. DNA for the CDR3: TGTGCCAGCAGCCCCAGGACTAGCGGGAGAAAGACCCAGTACTTC. It yields the protein CASSPRTSGRKTQYF.

The rearrangement links TRBV5-1 to TRBJ1-3, with a weak D call TRBD1 (5 bases). This CDR3 spans 14 amino acids. Looked up from germline, CDR1 is SGHRS and CDR2 is YFSETQ. Trimming left V 5 bases short and J 0 bases short, with 9 bases between. CDR3 protein: CASSMTVSGNTIYF. The CDR3 DNA follows: TGCGCCAGCAGTATGACAGTCTCTGGAAACACCATATATTTT.

The CDR3 region has the DNA TGTGCCAGCACTCGGACAGGAAACTATGGCTACACCTTC. Protein: CASTRTGNYGYTF. The chain joins TRBV25-1 to TRBJ1-2; TRBD1 aligns across 7 bases. With 7 bases clipped from V and 2 bases from J, the junction kept 4 bases outside the gene matches. This CDR3 is built from 13 residues. Germline assignment: CDR1 MGHDK and CDR2 SYGVNS.

The gene calls are TRBV7-9 and TRBJ2-5; D is possibly TRBD2 (5 bases). The CDR3 is made up of 14 amino acids. Trimming removed 3 bases at V and 1 base at J, with 9 bases between. CDR1 is SEHNR, CDR2 FQNEAQ, per germline (reference sequence). This chain's CDR3 is CASSLGSGQETQYF. As DNA, the CDR3 is TGTGCCAGCAGCTTGGGCAGCGGCCAAGAGACCCAGTACTTC. Together with reference TRBV7-9 and TRBJ2-5, the CDR3 gives the full variable domain: DTGVSQNPRHKITKRGQNVTFRCDPISEHNRLYWYRQTLGQGPEFLTYFQNEAQLEKSRLLSDRFSAERPKGSFSTLEIQRTEQGDSAMYLCASSLGSGQETQYFGPGTRLLVL.

J is TRBJ2-1 and V is TRBV2; 12 nucleotides align to TRBD2. In germline, CDR1 is SNHLY, CDR2 FYNNEI. The V gene end was trimmed by 6 bases and the J gene end by 7 bases; junction bases not matched to a gene: 1. CDR3 size: 13 residues. The CDR3 sequence: CASSGTSGNEQFF. CDR3 nucleotide sequence: TGTGCCAGCAGCGGGACTAGCGGGAATGAGCAGTTCTTC.

This clone has a single count. This chain connects TRBV18 to TRBJ1-6; 7 bases map to TRBD1. V dropped 3 bases and J dropped 7; count of bases not matched to a gene: 6. The CDR3 is 15 amino acids. Germline CDR1 is KGHSH and CDR2 is LQKENI. The CDR3 protein is CASSPIQGLNSPLHF. CDR3 bases: TGTGCCAGCTCACCGATACAGGGGTTGAATTCACCCCTCCACTTT.

This clone came up once. The genes are TRBV7-8 and TRBJ2-1, with 7 nucleotides matching TRBD2. Germline CDR1 is SGHVS and CDR2 is FQNEAQ. There are 15 residues in the CDR3. J gave up 9 bases and V 1 base, and 9 bases lay outside the gene matches. The CDR3 protein is CASSLEARGRGEQFF. DNA for the CDR3: TGTGCCAGCAGCTTAGAAGCGCGCGGGAGAGGTGAGCAGTTCTTC.

The V call is TRBV6-2 or TRBV6-3, the J call TRBJ2-7; 8 positions match TRBD2. V dropped 0 bases and J dropped 3; count of bases not matched to a gene: 16. Germline values: CDR1 MNHEY, CDR2 SVGEGT. The CDR3 length is 19 residues. The CDR3 DNA follows: TGTGCCAGCAGTTACTCCGCCAAGGGCGGGGGGCGAAAGAACTACGAGCAGTACTTC. Protein sequence: CASSYSAKGGGRKNYEQYF.

The chain joins TRBV28 to TRBJ2-5, with D possibly being TRBD2 (6 bases). Germline loops: CDR1 MDHEN, CDR2 SYDVKM. The CDR3 runs to 14 residues. Trimming took off 5 bases at V and 5 bases at J, with 15 bases between the two ends. CDR3 loop: CASSPTLEGETQYF. The DNA for the CDR3 is TGTGCCAGCAGTCCAACTTTGGAGGGGGAGACCCAGTACTTC.